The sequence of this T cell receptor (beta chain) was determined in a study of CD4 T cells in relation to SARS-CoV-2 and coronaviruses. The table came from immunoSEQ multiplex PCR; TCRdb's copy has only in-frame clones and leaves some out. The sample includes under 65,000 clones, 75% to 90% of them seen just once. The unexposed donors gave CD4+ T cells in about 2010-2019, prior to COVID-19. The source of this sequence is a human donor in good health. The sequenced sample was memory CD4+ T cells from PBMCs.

Written as DNA, the CDR3 is TGTGCCAGCAGCTTAGAGGGTCCCAACACTGAAGCTTTCTTT. Translated, it gives CASSLEGPNTEAFF. The chain carries TRBV7-2 and TRBJ1-1, with D hard to call. The CDR3 is 14 residues long. V lost 1 base, J lost 2 bases, and 8 bases lay in between. The germline CDR1 and CDR2 sequences are SGHTA and FQGNSA.